A single sample gave rise to the 12 T cell receptor beta chains below, sequenced in a study of tissue T cells after allogeneic stem cell transplantation. Regarding time point: mouse harvest day 7 after allogeneic transplant. Tail vein injection delivered 10^7 T-cell-depleted bone marrow cells and 10^6 splenic CD5+ T cells. The method was immunoSEQ multiplex PCR; TCRdb's version includes in-frame clones alone and lacks a portion of them. The sample holds more than 7,000 clones, around 50% seen once. The sample consisted of gut tissue. These receptors came from a female BALB/c mouse given C57BL/6 T cells with graft-versus-host disease after an allogeneic hematopoietic cell transplant.

With regard to this clone: Here the gene names and germline are mouse. The sequenced fragment ends 1 residue before the CDR3 boundary, so the rest is inferred from the germline J gene. The V gene is TRBV3, the J gene TRBJ2-1, with TRBD2 matching over 9 bases. V dropped 5 bases and J dropped 2; count of bases not matched to a gene: 4. CDR1 is SNHLY and CDR2 is FYNGKV in the germline V gene (reference sequence). The CDR3 extends over 15 amino acids. The part of the CDR3 DNA that was read is TGTGCCAGCAGCCCCGGACTGGGGTACTATGCTGAGCAGTTC. This translates into CASSPGLGYYAEQF. The full CDR3 protein is CASSPGLGYYAEQFF.

Details on this clone: Gene and germline names: mouse. The DNA ends 1 residue before the CDR3 does, and the rest of the CDR3 is filled in from the germline J gene. The genes are TRBV3 and TRBJ2-2, with D possibly being TRBD1 or TRBD2 (5 bases each). With 4 bases removed from V and 6 bases from J, the gap between germline ends came to 6 bases. The CDR3 runs 12 residues. Germline CDR1 SNHLY, CDR2 FYNGKV (reference sequence). Here the CDR3 reads CASSWGSGQLYF. The covered CDR3 bases are TGTGCCAGCAGCTGGGGGTCCGGGCAGCTCTAC.

Points on this clone: Gene and germline names: mouse. Coverage ceases 1 residue before the CDR3 finishes, and the germline J gene fills in the end. The chain links TRBV26 to TRBJ1-1, with D possibly TRBD1 on 6 matching bases. This CDR3 is 13 amino acids long. V was cut by 6 bases and J by 0 bases, with 8 bases left in between. Germline lookup yields CDR1 KGHPV and CDR2 FQNQEV (reference sequence). CDR3 loop: CASRRTANTEVFF. The sequenced CDR3 bases are TGTGCCAGCAGGCGGACAGCAAACACAGAAGTCTTC.

Regarding this clone: Gene and germline names: mouse. The read halts 1 residue ahead of the CDR3 end, with the missing end drawn from the germline J gene. V usage is TRBV13-2 and J usage is TRBJ1-1; no firm D call. Germline V gene sequence: CDR1 NNHNN, CDR2 SYGAGS (reference sequence). V was cut by 2 bases and J by 10 bases, with 6 bases left in between. The CDR3 is 10 amino acids. CDR3 bases read: TGTGCCAGCGGTGAGGAGGGAGTCTTC. Encoded protein: CASGEEGVF. The full CDR3 protein reads CASGEEGVFF.

Concerning this clone itself: Gene names follow the mouse nomenclature. CDR3 sequence reads: CSSSQSAGGGQDTQYF. Partial CDR3 DNA: TGCTCCAGCAGTCAATCGGCTGGGGGAGGCCAAGACACCCAGTAC. V is TRBV23 and J is TRBJ2-5; whether TRBD2, the table's D call, matches the DNA was not checked. The read terminates 1 residue before the CDR3 end, so the remaining end is supplied by the germline J gene. The V gene's germline CDR1 is KGHTA and CDR2 FQNQQP. The CDR3 has 16 amino acids.

As regards this clone: Each gene name is a mouse one. The missing CDR3 end, 1 residue past where the read stops, is filled in from the germline J gene. J is TRBJ2-7 and V is TRBV5, with TRBD2 matching 8 bases. The trim removed 5 bases at V and 2 bases at J, leaving 8 bases unmatched. The CDR3 consists of 15 residues. The V gene's germline CDR1 is LGHNA and CDR2 YNLKQL (reference sequence). The part of the CDR3 DNA that was read is TGTGCCAGCAGCGGAGCCGGGGGGGGCCCCTATGAACAGTAC. Its protein product is CASSGAGGGPYEQY. The CDR3 in its entirety is CASSGAGGGPYEQYF.

This clone is medium-sized (0.01 to 0.1%). Gene names are mouse gene names. The covered CDR3 bases are TGTGCCAGCAGTGGTAGGGATGGAAATACGCTCTAT. This gives the protein CASSGRDGNTLY. The complete CDR3 sequence is CASSGRDGNTLYF. The rearrangement joins TRBV26 to TRBJ1-3; D ambiguous. The read falls 1 residue short of the CDR3 end, and the missing part is taken from the germline J gene. Trimming took 5 bases from V and 3 from J, leaving 8 bases between them. The CDR3 spans 13 residues. CDR1 and CDR2 (germline): KGHPV, FQNQEV (reference sequence).

As concerns this clone: The listed genes are named as in mouse. The read ends 1 residue before the CDR3 terminus; that terminus is restored from the germline J gene. The chain combines TRBV26 with TRBJ1-1; D is unclear. V lost 3 bases to trimming and J lost 0 bases, with 8 bases between them. CDR1 and CDR2 from the germline V gene are KGHPV and FQNQEV (reference sequence). This CDR3 spans 14 amino acids. The CDR3 spells CASSLEGTNTEVFF. CDR3 bases read: TGTGCCAGCAGTCTAGAAGGGACAAACACAGAAGTCTTC.

This clone was seen more than once but under ten times. Gene names and germline refer to mouse. The sequence runs out 1 residue before the end of the CDR3; the remainder is reconstructed from the germline J gene. The chain couples TRBV1 to TRBJ2-7; 7 bases are a match to TRBD2. The CDR3 runs 14 residues. V shed 1 base, J shed 1 base, and the junction held 1 base outside the gene matches. CDR1 NSQYPW and CDR2 LRSPGD come from the germline V gene (reference sequence). This chain's CDR3 is CTCSAAWGSYEQYF. CDR3 bases read: TGCACCTGCAGTGCAGCCTGGGGGTCCTATGAACAGTAC.

This clone has just one count. Gene names and germline refer to mouse. The CDR3 end falls 1 residue outside the read, so it is completed with the germline J gene. This rearrangement joins TRBV26 to TRBJ2-2; 8 nucleotides align to TRBD2. The length of the CDR3 is 16 residues. The trim removed 5 bases at V and 3 bases at J, leaving 8 bases unmatched. Germline CDR1 and CDR2: KGHPV and FQNQEV (reference sequence). The CDR3 reads CASSSWGGLDTGQLYF. The part of the CDR3 DNA that was read is TGTGCCAGCAGTTCGTGGGGGGGGCTGGACACCGGGCAGCTCTAC.

About this clone itself: Gene names denote mouse genes. The read finishes 1 residue shy of the CDR3 end, and the germline J gene is used to complete it. The chain uses TRBV29 and TRBJ1-1; possibly TRBD1 for D (5 bases). Germline values: CDR1 MSHET, CDR2 SYDVDS. V was clipped by 5 bases and J by 8 bases, with 6 bases between them. The CDR3 is 10 amino acids. CDR3 bases read: TGTGCTAGCAGTCACAGGGAAGTCTTC. The encoded protein is CASSHREVF. The entire CDR3 is CASSHREVFF.

There are a few counts of this clone. Mouse germline and gene names are used. Sequencing ends 1 residue short of the CDR3 end; the germline J gene provides the rest. The chain uses TRBV26 and TRBJ1-4; D call uncertain. The CDR3 spans 12 residues. Between the trimmed V and J ends, which lost 5 bases and 0 bases, there was a span of 1 base. Per germline, CDR1 KGHPV and CDR2 FQNQEV (reference sequence). The CDR3 region is CASSFSNERLFF. The DNA read from the CDR3 is TGTGCCAGCAGTTTTTCCAACGAAAGATTATTT.